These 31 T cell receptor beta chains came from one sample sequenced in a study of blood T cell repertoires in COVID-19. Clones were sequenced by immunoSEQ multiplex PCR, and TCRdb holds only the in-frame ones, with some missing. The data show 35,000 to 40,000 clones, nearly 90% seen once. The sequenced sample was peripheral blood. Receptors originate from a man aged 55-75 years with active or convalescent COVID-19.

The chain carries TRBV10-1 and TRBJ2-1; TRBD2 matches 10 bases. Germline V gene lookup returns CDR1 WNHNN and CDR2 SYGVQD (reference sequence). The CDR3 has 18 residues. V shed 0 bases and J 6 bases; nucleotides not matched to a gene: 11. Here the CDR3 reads CASSESSLLAGASNEQFF. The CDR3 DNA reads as TGCGCCAGCAGTGAGTCCTCTTTGCTAGCGGGAGCCTCCAATGAGCAGTTCTTC.

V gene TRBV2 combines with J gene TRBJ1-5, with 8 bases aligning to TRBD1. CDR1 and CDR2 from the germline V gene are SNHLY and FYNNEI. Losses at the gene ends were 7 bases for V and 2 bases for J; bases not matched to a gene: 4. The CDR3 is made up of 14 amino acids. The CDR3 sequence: CASKGQARNQPQHF. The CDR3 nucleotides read TGTGCCAGCAAGGGACAGGCACGCAATCAGCCCCAGCATTTT.

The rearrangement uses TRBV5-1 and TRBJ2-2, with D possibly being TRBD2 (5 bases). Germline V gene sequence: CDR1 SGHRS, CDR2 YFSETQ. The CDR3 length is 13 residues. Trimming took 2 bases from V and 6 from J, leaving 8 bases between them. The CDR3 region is CASSFRESGELFF. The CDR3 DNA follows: TGCGCCAGCAGCTTTAGGGAGTCCGGGGAGCTGTTTTTT.

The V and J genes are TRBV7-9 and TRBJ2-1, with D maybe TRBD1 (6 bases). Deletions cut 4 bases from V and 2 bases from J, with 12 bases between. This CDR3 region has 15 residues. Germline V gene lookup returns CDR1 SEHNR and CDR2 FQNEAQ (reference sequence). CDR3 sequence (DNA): TGTGCCAGCAGCTCAACAGGGACCCCCTACAATGAGCAGTTCTTC. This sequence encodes CASSSTGTPYNEQFF.

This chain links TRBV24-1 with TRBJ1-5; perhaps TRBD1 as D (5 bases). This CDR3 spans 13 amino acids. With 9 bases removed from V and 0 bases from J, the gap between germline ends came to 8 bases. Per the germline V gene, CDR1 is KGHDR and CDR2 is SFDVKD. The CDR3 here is CATWGHSNQPQHF. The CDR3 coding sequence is TGTGCCACCTGGGGCCATAGCAATCAGCCCCAGCATTTT.

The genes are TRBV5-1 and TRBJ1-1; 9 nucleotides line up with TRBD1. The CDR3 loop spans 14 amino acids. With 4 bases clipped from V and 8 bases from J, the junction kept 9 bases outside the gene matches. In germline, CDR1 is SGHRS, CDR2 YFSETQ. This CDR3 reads CASSQSTGGQEAFF. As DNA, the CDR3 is TGCGCCAGCAGCCAGTCAACAGGGGGCCAAGAAGCTTTCTTT. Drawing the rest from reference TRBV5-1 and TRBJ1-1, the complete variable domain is KAGVTQTPRYLIKTRGQQVTLSCSPISGHRSVSWYQQTPGQGLQFLFEYFSETQRNKGNFPGRFSGRQFSNSRSEMNVSTLELGDSALYLCASSQSTGGQEAFFGQGTRLTVV.

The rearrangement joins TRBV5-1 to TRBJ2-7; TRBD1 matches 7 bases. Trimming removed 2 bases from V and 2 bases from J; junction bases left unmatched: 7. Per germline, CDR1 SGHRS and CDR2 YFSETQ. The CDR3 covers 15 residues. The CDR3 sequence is CASSLVGTAPYEQYF. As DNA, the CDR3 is TGCGCCAGCAGCTTAGTTGGGACAGCCCCCTACGAGCAGTACTTC.

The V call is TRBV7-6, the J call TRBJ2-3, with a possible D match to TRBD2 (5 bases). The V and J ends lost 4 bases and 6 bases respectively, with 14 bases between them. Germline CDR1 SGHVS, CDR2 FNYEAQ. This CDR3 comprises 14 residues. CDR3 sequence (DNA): TGTGCCAGCAGCTCAGAGGTCTCGGGGGATACGCAGTATTTT. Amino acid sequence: CASSSEVSGDTQYF.

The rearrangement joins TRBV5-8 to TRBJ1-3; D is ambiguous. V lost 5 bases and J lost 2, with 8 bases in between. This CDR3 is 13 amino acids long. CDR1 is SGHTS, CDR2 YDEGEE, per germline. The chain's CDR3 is CASRGRTGNTIYF. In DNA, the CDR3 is TGTGCCAGCAGGGGCAGGACTGGAAACACCATATATTTT.

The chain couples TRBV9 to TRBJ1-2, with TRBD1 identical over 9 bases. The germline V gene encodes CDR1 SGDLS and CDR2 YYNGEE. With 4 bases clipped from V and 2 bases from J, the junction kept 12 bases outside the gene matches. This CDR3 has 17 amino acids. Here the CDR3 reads CASSPTGTGISNYGYTF. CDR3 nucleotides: TGTGCCAGCAGCCCTACCGGGACAGGGATATCAAACTATGGCTACACCTTC.

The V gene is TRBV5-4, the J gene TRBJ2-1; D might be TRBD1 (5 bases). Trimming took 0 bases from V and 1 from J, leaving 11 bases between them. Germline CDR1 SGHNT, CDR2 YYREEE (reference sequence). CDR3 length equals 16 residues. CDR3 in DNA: TGTGCCAGCAGCTTGGACGGTGGGGCTTCCTACAATGAGCAGTTCTTC. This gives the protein CASSLDGGASYNEQFF.

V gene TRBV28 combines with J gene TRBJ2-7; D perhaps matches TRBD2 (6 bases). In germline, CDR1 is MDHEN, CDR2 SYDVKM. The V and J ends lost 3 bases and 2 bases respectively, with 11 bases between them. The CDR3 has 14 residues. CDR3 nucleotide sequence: TGTGCCAGCAGTTTGTGGCGGGGAACCTACGAGCAGTACTTC. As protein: CASSLWRGTYEQYF.

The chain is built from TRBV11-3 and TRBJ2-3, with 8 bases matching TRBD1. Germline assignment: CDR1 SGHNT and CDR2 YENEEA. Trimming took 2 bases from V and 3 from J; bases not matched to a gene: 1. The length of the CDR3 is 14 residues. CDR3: CASSLNRGTDTQYF. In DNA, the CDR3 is TGTGCCAGCAGCTTAAACAGGGGGACAGATACGCAGTATTTT.

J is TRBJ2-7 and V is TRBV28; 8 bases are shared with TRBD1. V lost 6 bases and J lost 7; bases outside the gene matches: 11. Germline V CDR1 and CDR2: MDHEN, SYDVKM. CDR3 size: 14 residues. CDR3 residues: CASRYGQGAWEQYF. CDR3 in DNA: TGTGCCAGCAGGTACGGGCAGGGGGCGTGGGAGCAGTACTTC. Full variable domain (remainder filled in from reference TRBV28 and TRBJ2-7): DVKVTQSSRYLVKRTGEKVFLECVQDMDHENMFWYRQDPGLGLRLIYFSYDVKMKEKGDIPEGYSVSREKKERFSLILESASTNQTSMYLCASRYGQGAWEQYFGPGTRLTVT.

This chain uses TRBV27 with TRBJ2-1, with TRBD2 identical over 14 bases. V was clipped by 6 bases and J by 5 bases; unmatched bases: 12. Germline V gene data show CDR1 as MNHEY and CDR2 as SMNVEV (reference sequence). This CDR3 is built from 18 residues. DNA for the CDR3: TGTGCCAGCAGCAGACTAGCGGGAGGGGGGGGTTTACACAATGAGCAGTTCTTC. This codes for CASSRLAGGGGLHNEQFF.

The CDR3 sequence: CSASRTRNTDTQYF. The CDR3 DNA reads as TGCAGTGCTAGTCGCACTCGAAACACAGATACGCAGTATTTT. The V gene is TRBV20-1, the J gene TRBJ2-3; unclear D gene. Per germline, CDR1 DFQATT and CDR2 SNEGSKA (reference sequence). This CDR3 has 14 residues. V was trimmed by 3 bases and J by 2 bases, leaving 12 bases between them.

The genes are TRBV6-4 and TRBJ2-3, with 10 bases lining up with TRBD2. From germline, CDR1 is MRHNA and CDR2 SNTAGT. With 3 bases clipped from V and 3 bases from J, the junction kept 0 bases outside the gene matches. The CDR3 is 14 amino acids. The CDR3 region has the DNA TGTGCCAGCAGTGAAGCGGGAGGGACAGATACGCAGTATTTT. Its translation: CASSEAGGTDTQYF.

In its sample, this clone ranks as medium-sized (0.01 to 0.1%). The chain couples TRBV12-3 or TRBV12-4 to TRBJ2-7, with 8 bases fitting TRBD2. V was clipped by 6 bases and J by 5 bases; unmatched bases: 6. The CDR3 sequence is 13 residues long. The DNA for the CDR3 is TGTGCCAGCAGCCCCGGGGGGGGCCACGAGCAGTACTTC. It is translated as CASSPGGGHEQYF.

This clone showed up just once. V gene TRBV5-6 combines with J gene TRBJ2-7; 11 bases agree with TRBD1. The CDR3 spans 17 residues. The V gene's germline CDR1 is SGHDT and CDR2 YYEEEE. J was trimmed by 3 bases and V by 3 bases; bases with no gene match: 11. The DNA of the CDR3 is TGTGCCAGCAGCTCGATCGTGGGGACAGGGGGTTTCTACGAGCAGTACTTC. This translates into CASSSIVGTGGFYEQYF.

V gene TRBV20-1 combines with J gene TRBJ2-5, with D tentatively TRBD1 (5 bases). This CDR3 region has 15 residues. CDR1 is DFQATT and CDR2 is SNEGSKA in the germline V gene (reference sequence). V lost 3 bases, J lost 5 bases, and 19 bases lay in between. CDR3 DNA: TGCAGTGCTAGTGGGGCCAGCTCCGGTGGGGAGACCCAGTACTTC. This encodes CSASGASSGGETQYF.

The CDR3 DNA reads as TGTGCCAGCAGAACGGGACACATTGGAACAGACACCATATATTTT. Amino acid sequence: CASRTGHIGTDTIYF. This chain links TRBV7-2 with TRBJ1-3; D may be TRBD1 (6 bases). Trimming cost V 6 bases and J 8 bases, with 20 bases left between them. The germline CDR1 and CDR2 sequences are SGHTA and FQGNSA. There are 15 residues in the CDR3.

CDR3: CASSLAVGTQILNTEAFF. CDR3 coding DNA: TGCGCCAGCAGCTTGGCCGTTGGGACACAGATCTTGAACACTGAAGCTTTCTTT. The chain couples TRBV5-1 to TRBJ1-1; perhaps TRBD1 as D (6 bases). There are 18 residues in the CDR3. Looked up from germline, CDR1 is SGHRS and CDR2 is YFSETQ. V lost 0 bases, J lost 0 bases, and 18 bases lay in between.

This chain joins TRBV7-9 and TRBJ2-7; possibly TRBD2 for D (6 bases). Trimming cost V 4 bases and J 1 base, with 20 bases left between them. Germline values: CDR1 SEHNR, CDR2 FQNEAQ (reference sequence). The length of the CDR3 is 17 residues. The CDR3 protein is CASSSKGSEAGSYEQYF. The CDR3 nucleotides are TGTGCCAGCAGCTCCAAGGGGTCTGAGGCGGGGTCCTACGAGCAGTACTTC.

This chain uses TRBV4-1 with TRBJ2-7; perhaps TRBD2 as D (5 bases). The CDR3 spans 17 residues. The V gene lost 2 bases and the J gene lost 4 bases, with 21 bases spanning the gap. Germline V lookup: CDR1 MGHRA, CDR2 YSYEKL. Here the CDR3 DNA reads TGCGCCAGCAGCCAATCTCTAGCAGATCGGCGGTATTACGAGCAGTACTTC. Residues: CASSQSLADRRYYEQYF.

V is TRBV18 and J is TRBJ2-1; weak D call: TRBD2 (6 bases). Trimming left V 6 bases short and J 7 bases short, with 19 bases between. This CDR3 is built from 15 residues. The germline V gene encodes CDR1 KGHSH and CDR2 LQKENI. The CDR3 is CASSPPSGGGNEQFF. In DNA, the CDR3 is TGTGCCAGCTCCCCGCCGAGCGGAGGAGGGAATGAGCAGTTCTTC.

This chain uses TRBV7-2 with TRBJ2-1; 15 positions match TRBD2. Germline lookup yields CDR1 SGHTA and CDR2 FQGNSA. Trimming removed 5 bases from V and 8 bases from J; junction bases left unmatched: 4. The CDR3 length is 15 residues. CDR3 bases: TGTGCCAGCAGCCGGACTAGCGGGAGGGGGGATGAGCAGTTCTTC. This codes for CASSRTSGRGDEQFF.

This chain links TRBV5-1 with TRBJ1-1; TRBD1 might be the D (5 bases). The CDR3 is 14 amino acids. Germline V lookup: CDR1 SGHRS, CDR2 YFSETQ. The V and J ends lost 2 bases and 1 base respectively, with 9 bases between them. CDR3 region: CASSFTGGNTEAFF. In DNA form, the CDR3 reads TGCGCCAGCAGCTTTACAGGTGGGAACACTGAAGCTTTCTTT. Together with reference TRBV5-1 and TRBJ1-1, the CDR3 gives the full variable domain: KAGVTQTPRYLIKTRGQQVTLSCSPISGHRSVSWYQQTPGQGLQFLFEYFSETQRNKGNFPGRFSGRQFSNSRSEMNVSTLELGDSALYLCASSFTGGNTEAFFGQGTRLTVV.

The CDR3 here is CASSSSSSDTEAFF. DNA for the CDR3: TGTGCCAGCAGTTCCTCGAGTTCCGACACTGAAGCTTTCTTT. This rearrangement joins TRBV28 to TRBJ1-1, with unresolved D. This CDR3 has 14 amino acids. V lost 4 bases, J lost 3 bases, and 12 bases lay in between. CDR1 and CDR2 (germline): MDHEN, SYDVKM.

The CDR3 nucleotides read TGTGCCAGCAGTTTATGGGGGGAAGAGACCCAGTACTTC. It yields the protein CASSLWGEETQYF. The genes are TRBV27 and TRBJ2-5, with D maybe TRBD2 (6 bases). V shed 1 base and J shed 3 bases, with 6 bases lying between them. The CDR3 sequence is 13 residues long. Per germline, CDR1 MNHEY and CDR2 SMNVEV (reference sequence).

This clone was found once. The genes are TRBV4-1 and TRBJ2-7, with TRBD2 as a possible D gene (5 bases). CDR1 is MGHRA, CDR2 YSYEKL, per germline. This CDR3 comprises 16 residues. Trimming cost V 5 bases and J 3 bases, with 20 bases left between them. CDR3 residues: CASSMRVGGRIYEQYF. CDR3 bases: TGCGCCAGCAGCATGCGGGTGGGTGGTAGAATCTACGAGCAGTACTTC.

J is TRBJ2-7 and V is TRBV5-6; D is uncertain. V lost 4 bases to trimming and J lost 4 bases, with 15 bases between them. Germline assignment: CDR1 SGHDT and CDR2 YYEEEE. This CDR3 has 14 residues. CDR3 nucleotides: TGTGCCAGCAGCAAGTTATTTCGAGATTACGAGCAGTACTTC. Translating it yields CASSKLFRDYEQYF. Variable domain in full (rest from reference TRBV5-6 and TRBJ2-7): DAGVTQSPTHLIKTRGQQVTLRCSPKSGHDTVSWYQQALGQGPQFIFQYYEEEERQRGNFPDRFSGHQFPNYSSELNVNALLLGDSALYLCASSKLFRDYEQYFGPGTRLTVT.